These 29 T cell receptor beta chains share one sample of origin, sequenced in a study of T and B cells in COVID-19 patients. TRB rearrangements were amplified by multiplex PCR with BIOMED2 TRB-A/B primers. Each CDR3 protein gets one entry after TCRdb re-called the multiplex PCR reads with MiXCR. Of 15,000 to 20,000 distinct CDR3 sequences in the sample, 36% were seen once. Blood genomic DNA input for TRB amplification was 250-500 ng. Sequencing was performed on blood. The source of these receptors is a human donor with active COVID-19.

This rearrangement joins TRBV18 to TRBJ1-4; unclear D gene. V was cut by 2 bases and J by 8 bases, with 3 bases left in between. The CDR3 length is 11 residues. Germline values: CDR1 KGHSH, CDR2 LQKENI. This chain's CDR3 is CASSPKEKLFF. The CDR3 DNA reads as TGTGCCAGCTCACCAAAGGAAAAACTGTTTTTT.

This sequence joins TRBV20-1 and TRBJ2-5, with D maybe TRBD1 (5 bases). Germline CDR1 DFQATT, CDR2 SNEGSKA (reference sequence). The CDR3 is made up of 15 amino acids. V was shortened by 7 bases and J by 1 base, with 19 bases between the two germline ends. Written as DNA, the CDR3 is TGCAGTGTCGCACAGGCAATGACCCTCCAAGAGACCCAGTACTTC. As protein: CSVAQAMTLQETQYF.

This chain's CDR3 is CASSRTGQGAPTNEKLFF. DNA for the CDR3: TGTGCCAGCAGCAGAACGGGACAGGGGGCACCAACTAATGAAAAACTGTTTTTT. This chain connects TRBV5-5 to TRBJ1-4, with 12 bases identical to TRBD1. Germline trimming cut 4 bases from V and 0 bases from J; bases unmatched to any gene: 7. The CDR3 spans 18 residues. CDR1 and CDR2 (germline): SGHKS, YYEKEE (reference sequence). Looking up the rest from reference TRBV5-5 and TRBJ1-4 gives the full variable domain: DAGVTQSPTHLIKTRGQQVTLRCSPISGHKSVSWYQQVLGQGPQFIFQYYEKEERGRGNFPDRFSARQFPNYSSELNVNALLLGDSALYLCASSRTGQGAPTNEKLFFGSGTQLSVL.

This clonotype was observed a few times. The rearrangement joins TRBV5-6 to TRBJ2-1; D not resolved. Germline CDR1 and CDR2: SGHDT and YYEEEE. Trimming removed 4 bases at V and 3 bases at J, with 11 bases between. The CDR3 spans 14 residues. This CDR3 is CASSPDPVYNEQFF. In DNA, the CDR3 is TGTGCCAGCAGCCCAGACCCCGTCTACAATGAGCAGTTCTTC.

The genes are TRBV6-4 and TRBJ1-1; 7 bases agree with TRBD1. The junction had 6 bases not matched to a gene; V was cut back by 5 bases and J by 0 bases. The length of the CDR3 is 15 residues. CDR1 and CDR2 (germline): MRHNA, SNTAGT. The CDR3 sequence: CASSFQQGLNTEAFF. In nucleotides, the CDR3 is TGTGCCAGCAGTTTTCAACAGGGGTTGAACACTGAAGCTTTCTTT.

This sequence joins TRBV20-1 and TRBJ1-6, with D unresolved. This CDR3 spans 15 amino acids. Trimming stripped 0 bases from V and 8 bases from J, with 14 bases between. Germline CDR1 and CDR2: DFQATT and SNEGSKA (reference sequence). CDR3 DNA: TGCAGTGCTAGAGATTGGAGTCTAGTAGATTCACCCCTCCACTTT. Protein: CSARDWSLVDSPLHF.

This clonotype was picked up a small number of times. The rearrangement uses TRBV6-5 and TRBJ1-2; 10 bases line up with TRBD1. V was pared by 3 bases and J by 8 bases, with 6 bases of the junction left unmatched. CDR1 is MNHEY and CDR2 is SVGAGI in the germline V gene. CDR3 length: 14 amino acids. DNA of the CDR3: TGTGCCAGCAGTTATACGCGGGACAGGGGAGGCTACACCTTC. Translation gives CASSYTRDRGGYTF.

This rearrangement joins TRBV6-5 to TRBJ1-2; TRBD1 is a possible D gene (6 bases). Trimming cost V 2 bases and J 0 bases, with 22 bases left between them. The CDR3 totals 19 residues. Germline CDR1 MNHEY, CDR2 SVGAGI. The CDR3 is CASSYQGGAGARTNYGYTF. CDR3 DNA: TGTGCCAGCAGTTACCAAGGGGGTGCGGGGGCGCGAACTAACTATGGCTACACCTTC.

The chain combines TRBV7-2 with TRBJ2-5; 15 bases map to TRBD2. Germline CDR1 is SGHTA and CDR2 is FQGNSA. V lost 2 bases to trimming and J lost 2 bases; unmatched junction nucleotides: 6. This CDR3 has 18 residues. The CDR3 reads CASSLHPGLAGGQETQYF. CDR3 bases: TGTGCCAGCAGCTTACACCCAGGACTAGCGGGGGGGCAAGAGACCCAGTACTTC.

This CDR3 reads CASSLWATNYGYTF. The CDR3 coding sequence is TGTGCCAGCAGTTTATGGGCCACCAACTATGGCTACACCTTC. The chain recombines TRBV12-3 or TRBV12-4 with TRBJ1-2; D gene uncertain. The CDR3 contains 14 residues. Trimming left V 2 bases short and J 2 bases short, with 9 bases between.

This clonotype is deemed medium-sized. The chain has TRBV27 and TRBJ2-3; D unresolved. This CDR3 region has 10 residues. Germline V gene sequence: CDR1 MNHEY, CDR2 SMNVEV (reference sequence). The V gene lost 3 bases and the J gene lost 12 bases, with 7 bases spanning the gap. The CDR3 DNA reads TGTGCCAGCAGTTTCTCGGGTCAGTATTTT. As protein: CASSFSGQYF.

The sample holds a few counts of this clonotype. The chain links TRBV18 to TRBJ1-5; a weak D match, TRBD1 (5 bases). Looked up from germline, CDR1 is KGHSH and CDR2 is LQKENI. The CDR3 is 13 residues long. Trimming removed 5 bases from V and 5 bases from J, with 10 bases in between. The CDR3 coding sequence is TGTGCCAGCTCAATTGAACAGGATCAGCCCCAGCATTTT. Translation gives CASSIEQDQPQHF.

V gene TRBV5-1 combines with J gene TRBJ1-6; no reliable D call. Germline V CDR1 and CDR2: SGHRS, YFSETQ. The CDR3 has 14 residues. Trimming stripped 2 bases from V and 5 bases from J, with 8 bases between. In nucleotides, the CDR3 is TGCGCCAGCAGCTTAGACGGGAATAATTCACCCCTCCACTTT. It encodes CASSLDGNNSPLHF.

The chain carries TRBV5-4 and TRBJ1-1; no clear D. V dropped 4 bases and J dropped 2 bases, with 15 bases sitting between them. Per germline, CDR1 SGHNT and CDR2 YYREEE (reference sequence). The CDR3 runs to 15 residues. CDR3 amino acids: CASSRGRVVNTEAFF. In DNA, the CDR3 is TGTGCCAGCAGCCGGGGTCGTGTGGTAAACACTGAAGCTTTCTTT.

V usage is TRBV12-3 or TRBV12-4 and J usage is TRBJ2-3, with D perhaps TRBD2 (7 bases). Trimming left V 5 bases short and J 4 bases short, with 13 bases between. This CDR3 is built from 14 residues. The CDR3, as DNA: TGTGCCAGCAGTGGGGGGGCGAGCGCAGATACGCAGTATTTT. This codes for CASSGGASADTQYF.

This CDR3 reads CASSQGLSQETQYF. The CDR3 DNA is TGCGCCAGCAGCCAAGGACTCAGCCAAGAGACCCAGTACTTC. The chain recombines TRBV4-3 with TRBJ2-5; D uncertain. Germline-derived CDR1 and CDR2 are LGHNA and YSLEER. Deletions cut 1 base from V and 1 base from J, with 7 bases between. The CDR3 totals 14 residues.

A few counts support this clonotype. This chain joins TRBV12-3 or TRBV12-4 and TRBJ1-2, with 9 positions matching TRBD1. J was trimmed by 7 bases and V by 4 bases; bases with no gene match: 10. The CDR3 is made up of 15 amino acids. The CDR3 nucleotides are TGTGCCAGCAGTTCCTTACCGGGACAGGGTGCTGGCTACACCTTC. Protein: CASSSLPGQGAGYTF.

This clonotype rates as medium-sized. This chain connects TRBV19 to TRBJ2-3, with unresolved D. Germline loops: CDR1 LNHDA, CDR2 SQIVND (reference sequence). The CDR3 is 11 amino acids. Trimming shortened V by 1 base and J by 5 bases, and 1 base separated the two germline ends. CDR3 sequence: CASSIGDTQYF. CDR3 DNA sequence: TGTGCCAGTAGTATAGGAGATACGCAGTATTTT.

This clonotype showed up just a few times. This chain connects TRBV6-4 to TRBJ1-2, with TRBD1 matching over 9 bases. The CDR3 totals 15 residues. Germline V gives CDR1 MRHNA, CDR2 SNTAGT. V dropped 5 bases and J dropped 2; count of bases not matched to a gene: 6. The CDR3 coding sequence is TGTGCCAGCAGTTACACCGGGACAGGGAACTATGGCTACACCTTC. Protein: CASSYTGTGNYGYTF.

The count of this clonotype is one. V usage is TRBV18 and J usage is TRBJ1-4, with D unclear. Trimming took 6 bases from V and 3 from J, leaving 14 bases between them. The CDR3 loop spans 15 amino acids. Germline CDR1 KGHSH, CDR2 LQKENI. CDR3: CASSLAGPSNEKLFF. The CDR3 nucleotides are TGTGCCAGCTCCCTTGCCGGCCCCTCTAATGAAAAACTGTTTTTT.

The J gene is TRBJ2-3, the V gene TRBV6-2 or TRBV6-3; TRBD2 agrees at 11 bases. The CDR3 spans 14 residues. Germline lookup yields CDR1 MNHEY and CDR2 SVGEGT. The trim removed 6 bases at V and 5 bases at J, leaving 4 bases unmatched. CDR3 in amino acids: CASRALAGVDTQYF. CDR3 sequence (DNA): TGTGCCAGCAGGGCACTAGCGGGGGTAGATACGCAGTATTTT.

The V call is TRBV6-1, the J call TRBJ2-7; 13 bases map to TRBD2. The germline gives CDR1 MNHNS, CDR2 SASEGT. V lost 7 bases to trimming and J lost 3 bases; unmatched junction nucleotides: 6. The CDR3 extends over 15 amino acids. This CDR3 is CASTEGLAGRYEQYV. The CDR3 nucleotides read TGTGCCAGCACCGAGGGACTAGCGGGGCGCTACGAGCAGTACGTC.

The gene calls are TRBV20-1 and TRBJ1-5; D not resolved. The germline V gene has CDR1 DFQATT and CDR2 SNEGSKA (reference sequence). The V end lost 1 base, the J end lost 4 bases, and 5 bases lay between the germline ends. The CDR3 covers 12 residues. CDR3 in DNA: TGCAGTGCTAGAGGAATGAATCAGCCCCAGCATTTT. Protein: CSARGMNQPQHF.

The V call is TRBV5-8, the J call TRBJ1-6; TRBD1 aligns across 9 bases. The CDR3 loop spans 14 amino acids. Germline CDR1 is SGHTS and CDR2 is YDEGEE. The V gene end was trimmed by 1 base and the J gene end by 10 bases; junction bases not matched to a gene: 3. The CDR3 protein is CASSLRDRASPLHF. The CDR3 bases are TGTGCCAGCAGCTTGCGGGACAGGGCGTCACCCCTCCACTTT.

CDR3 sequence (DNA): TGTGCCAGCAGTCCAACCACCAGGAGGGCCAAAAACATTCAGTACTTC. Its translation: CASSPTTRRAKNIQYF. This chain uses TRBV6-5 with TRBJ2-4; D perhaps matches TRBD2 (5 bases). The CDR3 runs 16 residues. CDR1 and CDR2 (germline): MNHEY, SVGAGI. The V end was cut by 5 bases, the J end by 1 base, with 15 bases between.

This clonotype occurred a few times. The V and J genes are TRBV18 and TRBJ2-3; weak D call: TRBD2 (5 bases). Trimming took 6 bases from V and 0 from J, leaving 10 bases between them. Germline V gives CDR1 KGHSH, CDR2 LQKENI. The length of the CDR3 is 14 residues. This CDR3 is CASSRGTSTDTQYF. The DNA for the CDR3 is TGTGCCAGCTCCCGGGGTACTAGCACAGATACGCAGTATTTT. The full variable domain, rest sourced from reference TRBV18 and TRBJ2-3, is NAGVMQNPRHLVRRRGQEARLRCSPMKGHSHVYWYRQLPEEGLKFMVYLQKENIIDESGMPKERFSAEFPKEGPSILRIQQVVRGDSAAYFCASSRGTSTDTQYFGPGTRLTVL.

V is TRBV20-1 and J is TRBJ1-6; no definite D call. The germline V gene has CDR1 DFQATT and CDR2 SNEGSKA (reference sequence). Trimming left V 0 bases short and J 5 bases short, with 8 bases between. The CDR3 totals 14 residues. The CDR3 DNA is TGCAGTGCTAGAGAGCGATCGAATAATTCACCCCTCCACTTT. Amino acids: CSARERSNNSPLHF.

This clonotype was seen a few times. The chain couples TRBV10-3 to TRBJ1-6, with D possibly matching TRBD1 (5 bases). Germline CDR1 reads ENHRY; CDR2 reads SYGVKD. V dropped 3 bases and J dropped 7 bases, with 13 bases sitting between them. This CDR3 is built from 15 residues. The CDR3 coding sequence is TGTGCCATCAGTGATCGCCAGGGCAGCAATTCACCCCTCCACTTT. Translation gives CAISDRQGSNSPLHF.

The V gene is TRBV5-1, the J gene TRBJ2-3; D unclear. Germline values: CDR1 SGHRS, CDR2 YFSETQ. CDR3 length equals 12 residues. Trimming took 4 bases from V and 5 from J, leaving 8 bases between them. CDR3 bases: TGCGCCAGCAGCCCACCGGGAGATACGCAGTATTTT. It is translated as CASSPPGDTQYF.